These 25 T cell receptor beta chains came from one sample sequenced in a study of regulatory T cells in long-lasting Graves disease. Indicated time point: persistent/refractory GD, antithyroid drugs over 5 years with positive TRAb. The TCR library was prepared using RNA isolated from PBMCs. HTBI primers from iRepertoire and Arm-PCR of CDR3 regions yielded the TCR beta libraries. TCRdb processed the multiplex PCR reads anew with MiXCR; each CDR3 protein has one entry. The sample records 500,000 to 700,000 distinct CDR3 sequences, approximately 29% being singletons. This specimen was peripheral blood mononuclear cells (PBMCs), taken when the disease was refractory, from a patient treated with antithyroid drugs. All receptors derive from a female donor with Graves disease.

The J gene is TRBJ1-1, the V gene TRBV5-1; D perhaps matches TRBD1 (5 bases). The CDR3 is 12 amino acids. CDR1 and CDR2 (germline): SGHRS, YFSETQ. Between the trimmed V and J ends, which lost 5 bases and 5 bases, there was a span of 10 bases. CDR3 sequence (DNA): TGCGCCAGCAGTGGGACGGAGACTGAAGCTTTCTTT. It yields the protein CASSGTETEAFF.

This clonotype was found a few times. V usage is TRBV19 and J usage is TRBJ1-5, with 8 bases matching TRBD1. The CDR3 is 15 amino acids. Germline CDR1 and CDR2: LNHDA and SQIVND (reference sequence). V dropped 9 bases and J dropped 3; count of bases not matched to a gene: 10. DNA of the CDR3: TGTGCCAGCACCCCGCAGGGACAGGTCAATCAGCCCCAGCATTTT. It encodes CASTPQGQVNQPQHF.

This clonotype showed up many times. The chain recombines TRBV11-2 with TRBJ2-7, with 9 bases aligning to TRBD1. CDR3 length equals 14 residues. J was trimmed by 2 bases and V by 6 bases; bases with no gene match: 5. In germline, CDR1 is SGHAT, CDR2 FQNNGV. CDR3 in amino acids: CASSADRGPYEQYF. The CDR3 nucleotides read TGTGCCAGCAGTGCGGACAGGGGACCCTACGAGCAGTACTTC.

The chain uses TRBV29-1 and TRBJ1-2; D is unclear. In germline, CDR1 is SQVTM, CDR2 ANQGSEA. This CDR3 comprises 12 residues. The germline V and J ends were trimmed by 3 bases and 6 bases, with 11 bases remaining between them. The CDR3 reads CSVEGGTDGYTF. The CDR3 DNA reads as TGCAGCGTTGAGGGTGGCACAGATGGCTACACCTTC.

The V call is TRBV5-1, the J call TRBJ2-1, with a possible D match to TRBD1 (5 bases). Germline V gene data show CDR1 as SGHRS and CDR2 as YFSETQ. This CDR3 is 14 amino acids long. Trimming took off 5 bases at V and 8 bases at J, with 17 bases between the two ends. The CDR3 coding sequence is TGCGCCAGCAGGTCTAGGGCAGGGTGGGATGAGCAGTTCTTC. It is translated as CASRSRAGWDEQFF.

This clonotype came up many times. This chain links TRBV28 with TRBJ1-1; 7 nucleotides align to TRBD1. The CDR3 consists of 15 residues. V lost 5 bases to trimming and J lost 1 base; unmatched junction nucleotides: 7. Germline CDR1 is MDHEN and CDR2 is SYDVKM. CDR3 loop: CASSIGTVKNTEAFF. The CDR3 region has the DNA TGTGCCAGCAGTATCGGGACAGTAAAGAACACTGAAGCTTTCTTT.

This clonotype was counted only a few times. The CDR3 sequence: CASSPWGSGAQWGNQPQHF. As DNA, the CDR3 is TGTGCCAGCAGTCCCTGGGGCTCAGGCGCACAGTGGGGTAATCAGCCCCAGCATTTT. The chain recombines TRBV27 with TRBJ1-5, with D possibly matching TRBD1 (5 bases). This CDR3 has 19 residues. Germline assignment: CDR1 MNHEY and CDR2 SMNVEV (reference sequence). The germline V and J ends were trimmed by 5 bases and 4 bases, with 27 bases remaining between them.

The chain uses TRBV29-1 and TRBJ2-7; 9 bases match TRBD2. The V and J ends lost 3 bases and 6 bases, in that order; junction bases with no gene match: 6. The germline V gene encodes CDR1 SQVTM and CDR2 ANQGSEA. The CDR3 length is 13 residues. CDR3: CSVEVLAGTEQYF. CDR3 nucleotides: TGCAGCGTTGAGGTCCTAGCGGGAACCGAGCAGTACTTC.

This clonotype was seen only a few times. CDR3: CSARGLRSQETQYF. CDR3 DNA sequence: TGCAGTGCTAGAGGTCTCCGGAGTCAAGAGACCCAGTACTTC. V usage is TRBV20-1 and J usage is TRBJ2-5; D is ambiguous. V lost 1 base, J lost 2 bases, and 11 bases lay in between. Germline CDR1 DFQATT, CDR2 SNEGSKA (reference sequence). This CDR3 is 14 amino acids long.

This rearrangement joins TRBV12-3 or TRBV12-4 to TRBJ1-6; 8 bases line up with TRBD1. The J segment lost 6 bases and the V segment lost 1 base, leaving 5 bases of the junction unmatched. The CDR3 consists of 16 residues. CDR3 nucleotide sequence: TGTGCCAGCAGTTTAGGGTCTACAGGGGGTAATTCACCCCTCCACTTT. Its translation is CASSLGSTGGNSPLHF.

The V call is TRBV5-5, the J call TRBJ1-6; the D is unclear. CDR3 size: 16 residues. Trimming shortened V by 0 bases and J by 0 bases, and 7 bases separated the two germline ends. Germline CDR1 is SGHKS and CDR2 is YYEKEE (reference sequence). The CDR3 loop is CASSLVASSYNSPLHF. The CDR3 DNA reads as TGTGCCAGCAGCTTGGTGGCCAGCTCCTATAATTCACCCCTCCACTTT. Supplemented by reference TRBV5-5 and TRBJ1-6, the full variable domain reads DAGVTQSPTHLIKTRGQQVTLRCSPISGHKSVSWYQQVLGQGPQFIFQYYEKEERGRGNFPDRFSARQFPNYSSELNVNALLLGDSALYLCASSLVASSYNSPLHFGNGTRLTVT.

This clonotype was counted between two and nine times. This chain links TRBV28 with TRBJ1-2; D unclear. Trimming pared 6 bases from V and 1 base from J, leaving 9 bases between. The CDR3 has 13 amino acids. Germline V lookup: CDR1 MDHEN, CDR2 SYDVKM. The CDR3 spells CASRVAVNYGYTF. For the CDR3, the DNA is TGTGCCAGCAGGGTGGCAGTTAACTATGGCTACACCTTC.

The chain is built from TRBV29-1 and TRBJ1-4, with a possible D match to TRBD1 (5 bases). Trimming took 4 bases from V and 5 from J, leaving 14 bases between them. Per germline, CDR1 SQVTM and CDR2 ANQGSEA. CDR3 length equals 14 residues. CDR3 sequence (DNA): TGCAGCGTTGGGGCGGGGCACATGAATGAAAAACTGTTTTTT. It encodes CSVGAGHMNEKLFF.

This clonotype was seen only a few times. CDR3 sequence: CASSFSTGPYGYTF. In nucleotides, the CDR3 is TGTGCCAGCAGCTTTTCCACAGGGCCCTATGGCTACACCTTC. The rearrangement joins TRBV7-2 to TRBJ1-2; tentatively, D is TRBD1 (6 bases). The CDR3 consists of 14 residues. CDR1 and CDR2 (germline): SGHTA, FQGNSA. V was pared by 3 bases and J by 4 bases, with 12 bases between.

CDR3 region: CSATGSGANVLTF. The CDR3 DNA follows: TGCAGTGCTACGGGGTCTGGGGCCAACGTCCTGACTTTC. The chain combines TRBV20-1 with TRBJ2-6; D may be TRBD2 (5 bases). Germline V lookup: CDR1 DFQATT, CDR2 SNEGSKA (reference sequence). CDR3 length equals 13 residues. The V end lost 4 bases, the J end lost 1 base, and 5 bases lay between the germline ends.

This chain joins TRBV11-3 and TRBJ2-1; D gene ambiguous. The V gene lost 0 bases and the J gene lost 4 bases, with 7 bases spanning the gap. Germline values: CDR1 SGHNT, CDR2 YENEEA. The length of the CDR3 is 14 residues. In nucleotides, the CDR3 is TGTGCCAGCAGCTTAGATTTGCGGTACAATGAGCAGTTCTTC. Translated, it gives CASSLDLRYNEQFF.

The chain has TRBV12-3 or TRBV12-4 and TRBJ1-5; 10 bases are a match to TRBD1. V shed 5 bases, J shed 7 bases, and the junction held 8 bases outside the gene matches. The CDR3 runs 15 residues. CDR3 loop: CASSERQGAGQPQHF. CDR3 bases: TGTGCCAGCAGTGAACGACAGGGGGCTGGACAGCCCCAGCATTTT.

The chain has TRBV5-1 and TRBJ1-2; the match to TRBD1 covers 8 bases. Per germline, CDR1 SGHRS and CDR2 YFSETQ. The CDR3 runs 13 residues. J gave up 8 bases and V 5 bases, and 8 bases lay outside the gene matches. The CDR3, as DNA: TGCGCCAGCAGTGAACGGACAGGGACCGGCTACACCTTC. Translating it yields CASSERTGTGYTF.

This clonotype was recorded many times. The V gene is TRBV11-2, the J gene TRBJ1-4; D ambiguous. This CDR3 has 14 residues. Germline lookup yields CDR1 SGHAT and CDR2 FQNNGV. Trimming cost V 0 bases and J 8 bases, with 10 bases left between them. This CDR3 reads CASSLEVYVEKLFF. The CDR3 nucleotides are TGTGCCAGCAGCTTAGAAGTGTACGTCGAAAAACTGTTTTTT.

This clonotype has a count of ten or more. The chain employs TRBV20-1 and TRBJ2-2; D ambiguous. CDR3 size: 14 residues. V was shortened by 0 bases and J by 3 bases, with 8 bases between the two germline ends. CDR1 is DFQATT, CDR2 SNEGSKA, per germline (reference sequence). CDR3 in amino acids: CSARDRLYTGELFF. CDR3 DNA sequence: TGCAGTGCTAGAGATCGACTCTACACCGGGGAGCTGTTTTTT.

This clonotype was recorded a few times. V gene TRBV20-1 combines with J gene TRBJ1-2, with D unclear. Per the germline V gene, CDR1 is DFQATT and CDR2 is SNEGSKA (reference sequence). This CDR3 is built from 15 residues. V was clipped by 0 bases and J by 5 bases, with 16 bases between them. The CDR3 bases are TGCAGTGCTAGAGATGGAAGGGAACCGATTTATGGCTACACCTTC. Residues: CSARDGREPIYGYTF.

This clonotype was observed at least ten times. CDR3 sequence reads: CSARAGGGETQYF. The CDR3 coding sequence is TGCAGTGCTAGAGCGGGAGGGGGGGAGACCCAGTACTTC. The V and J genes are TRBV20-1 and TRBJ2-5, with 8 bases that match TRBD2. The CDR3 is 13 amino acids. Germline V CDR1 and CDR2: DFQATT, SNEGSKA (reference sequence). V dropped 1 base and J dropped 5; count of bases not matched to a gene: 3.

This clonotype was picked up many times. The chain combines TRBV28 with TRBJ2-2; 8 bases match TRBD1. Trimming removed 8 bases from V and 1 base from J; junction bases left unmatched: 12. The CDR3 is 17 residues long. Germline values: CDR1 MDHEN, CDR2 SYDVKM. The CDR3 DNA follows: TGTGCCAGCGAGGGGACCTCCGGGACAGGGAACACCGGGGAGCTGTTTTTT. This codes for CASEGTSGTGNTGELFF.

The chain joins TRBV20-1 to TRBJ1-1, with 8 bases fitting TRBD1. The germline V gene encodes CDR1 DFQATT and CDR2 SNEGSKA (reference sequence). The CDR3 extends over 13 amino acids. V shed 6 bases and J 8 bases; nucleotides not matched to a gene: 11. CDR3 residues: CSAIHSRDREAFF. CDR3 in DNA: TGCAGTGCCATTCACTCTCGGGACAGGGAAGCTTTCTTT.

J is TRBJ2-2 and V is TRBV12-3 or TRBV12-4, with TRBD2 matching over 10 bases. The CDR3 has 16 residues. With V trimmed by 3 bases and J by 3 bases, 4 bases remained unmatched. CDR3 sequence: CASSLALAGDTGELFF. The CDR3 DNA reads as TGTGCCAGCAGTTTGGCCCTAGCGGGAGACACCGGGGAGCTGTTTTTT.